These 5 T cell receptor beta chains were all obtained from the same sample, sequenced in a study of CD8 T cells in Susac syndrome. With random hexamers, reverse transcription was performed on about 0.45 to 1 ug of RNA. TCRdb re-analysed the immunoSEQ multiplex PCR reads in MiXCR, keeping a single row per CDR3 protein. The table includes roughly 150,000 distinct CDR3 sequences, roughly 94% detected once. Input material: CD4+ T cells from PBMCs. Receptors were obtained from a human donor in good health.

The gene calls are TRBV4-1 and TRBJ2-3; TRBD2 aligns across 13 bases. The J segment lost 5 bases and the V segment lost 4 bases, leaving 9 bases of the junction unmatched. The germline gives CDR1 MGHRA, CDR2 YSYEKL. The CDR3 consists of 17 residues. The CDR3 DNA sequence: TGCGCCAGCAGCCTCTACGGACTAGCGGGAGTTGGAGATACGCAGTATTTT. Protein sequence: CASSLYGLAGVGDTQYF.

V and J are TRBV14 and TRBJ1-5, with D uncertain. Trimming stripped 0 bases from V and 9 bases from J, with 9 bases between. Germline CDR1 is SGHDN and CDR2 is FVKESK. This CDR3 is 13 amino acids long. The CDR3 loop reads CASSQDHGMPQHF. CDR3 sequence (DNA): TGTGCCAGCAGCCAAGATCACGGGATGCCCCAGCATTTT.

The chain uses TRBV19 and TRBJ2-2, with D perhaps TRBD1 or TRBD2 (5 bases each). V lost 10 bases and J lost 1, with 16 bases in between. This CDR3 spans 15 amino acids. Germline V gene data show CDR1 as LNHDA and CDR2 as SQIVND (reference sequence). CDR3 DNA: TGTGCCACCCACCAGAGGGGCCTGAACACCGGGGAGCTGTTTTTT. Translating it yields CATHQRGLNTGELFF.

This chain uses TRBV20-1 with TRBJ2-5; possibly TRBD1 for D (6 bases). Trimming removed 0 bases from V and 5 bases from J, with 13 bases in between. CDR3 length equals 14 residues. Per germline, CDR1 DFQATT and CDR2 SNEGSKA (reference sequence). CDR3 DNA sequence: TGCAGTGCTAGAGATAGCAGGGGTCGGGAGACCCAGTACTTC. Protein: CSARDSRGRETQYF.

This clonotype was seen once. The chain carries TRBV29-1 and TRBJ2-7, with D perhaps TRBD1 or TRBD2 (6 bases each). CDR1 and CDR2 from the germline V gene are SQVTM and ANQGSEA. The CDR3 runs to 14 residues. V was clipped by 6 bases and J by 4 bases, with 19 bases between them. CDR3 loop: CSVMGGGKSYEQYF. The CDR3 bases are TGCAGCGTGATGGGGGGCGGGAAGTCTTACGAGCAGTACTTC.